These 5 T cell receptor beta chains were sequenced from one sample in a study of T cells in Graves' hyperthyroidism and ophthalmopathy. The CDR3 regions of TCR beta were amplified from RNA transcripts. Researchers ran a first-round RT-PCR on the TCR CDR3 using the HTBI primer set. TCRdb processed the multiplex PCR reads anew with MiXCR; each CDR3 protein has one entry. The sample lists approximately 360,000 distinct CDR3 sequences; 25% were seen once. The sample taken for sequencing was blood. These receptors originate from a middle-aged man with Graves' hyperthyroidism.

This clonotype turned up a few times. The chain has TRBV7-3 and TRBJ2-3; D not certain. Per germline, CDR1 SGHTA and CDR2 FQGTGA. V was clipped by 1 base and J by 2 bases, with 10 bases between them. This CDR3 has 15 residues. The CDR3 spells CASSLSPSFTDTQYF. The CDR3 DNA reads TGTGCCAGCAGCTTAAGTCCATCTTTCACAGATACGCAGTATTTT.

This clonotype was seen a few times. V gene TRBV2 combines with J gene TRBJ1-5; no firm D call. The CDR3 covers 12 residues. Germline V gene data show CDR1 as SNHLY and CDR2 as FYNNEI. With 6 bases removed from V and 0 bases from J, the gap between germline ends came to 3 bases. The CDR3 loop reads CASRYSNQPQHF. CDR3 nucleotides: TGTGCCAGCAGGTATAGCAATCAGCCCCAGCATTTT.

CDR3 sequence: CASSPVLGAGELFF. The DNA for the CDR3 is TGTGCCAGCAGCCCTGTTCTCGGGGCCGGGGAGCTGTTTTTT. This chain connects TRBV11-3 to TRBJ2-2, with D perhaps matching TRBD2 (5 bases). Germline lookup yields CDR1 SGHNT and CDR2 YENEEA. V shed 5 bases and J shed 6 bases, with 13 bases lying between them. The length of the CDR3 is 14 residues.

The chain couples TRBV5-1 to TRBJ2-7; 9 bases align to TRBD2. This CDR3 is built from 16 residues. Trimming removed 2 bases from V and 0 bases from J; junction bases left unmatched: 6. Germline CDR1 reads SGHRS; CDR2 reads YFSETQ. DNA of the CDR3: TGCGCCAGCAGCTTACCTTCTAGCGGGAACTCCTACGAGCAGTACTTC. It codes for CASSLPSSGNSYEQYF.

The V call is TRBV10-3, the J call TRBJ1-6; 7 nucleotides align to TRBD1. V shed 7 bases and J 8 bases; nucleotides not matched to a gene: 2. This CDR3 is built from 12 residues. Germline loops: CDR1 ENHRY, CDR2 SYGVKD. The DNA of the CDR3 is TGTGCCATCACCGACAGGGATTCACCCCTCCACTTT. This codes for CAITDRDSPLHF.